The 20 T cell receptor beta chains given below trace back to one sample, sequenced in a study of T cell responses to AZD1222 COVID-19 vaccine. Repertoires were generated with immunoSEQ multiplex PCR, while TCRdb's copy carries only in-frame clones and drops some. The sample holds some 89,000 clones, around nine tenths seen once. Specimen: peripheral blood, collected on day 0 of AZD1222 vaccination. The receptors derive from an adult in good health.

Comments on this clone: At the DNA level, this CDR3 is encoded by other sequences in the same sample as well. The V call is TRBV5-1, the J call TRBJ2-7, with 11 bases aligning to TRBD1. Germline CDR1 is SGHRS and CDR2 is YFSETQ. The junction had 3 bases not matched to a gene; V was cut back by 4 bases and J by 3 bases. The CDR3 has 14 residues. CDR3 sequence reads: CASSRDRGNYEQYF. In DNA form, the CDR3 reads TGCGCCAGCAGCAGGGACAGGGGGAACTACGAGCAGTACTTC.

CDR3 coding DNA: TGCGCCAGCAGCTTGGATGGGACCCTTGGGTACAATGAGCAGTTCTTC. Its protein product is CASSLDGTLGYNEQFF. This chain connects TRBV5-1 to TRBJ2-1; perhaps D is TRBD1 or TRBD2 (5 bases each). Germline CDR1 reads SGHRS; CDR2 reads YFSETQ. V was pared by 0 bases and J by 4 bases, with 14 bases between. This CDR3 has 16 amino acids.

The rearrangement uses TRBV20-1 and TRBJ2-1, with D possibly TRBD2 on 5 matching bases. V lost 3 bases to trimming and J lost 8 bases, with 11 bases between them. This CDR3 is 12 amino acids long. The germline V gene has CDR1 DFQATT and CDR2 SNEGSKA (reference sequence). The CDR3 region is CSASLAFDEQFF. Here the CDR3 DNA reads TGCAGTGCTAGTCTAGCCTTCGATGAGCAGTTCTTC.

V gene TRBV18 combines with J gene TRBJ1-5; D gene unclear. Germline CDR1 is KGHSH and CDR2 is LQKENI. The CDR3 is 15 residues long. Trimming pared 2 bases from V and 4 bases from J, leaving 12 bases between. As DNA, the CDR3 is TGTGCCAGCTCACCAGGCGGAGTTTCGAATCAGCCCCAGCATTTT. This codes for CASSPGGVSNQPQHF.

The chain employs TRBV1 and TRBJ2-3; TRBD2, as called in the table, went unchecked against the DNA. TRBV1 is given as a pseudogene. This CDR3 comprises 20 residues. The CDR3 sequence: CTSSQESRRTSGGPGEGQYF. The CDR3 DNA reads TGCACCAGCAGCCAAGAATCGAGAAGGACTAGCGGGGGGCCGGGTGAAGGGCAGTATTTT.

The chain recombines TRBV19 with TRBJ2-1, with 11 bases aligning to TRBD2. Germline lookup yields CDR1 LNHDA and CDR2 SQIVND (reference sequence). The CDR3 covers 14 residues. V shed 6 bases, J shed 7 bases, and the junction held 5 bases outside the gene matches. The CDR3 spells CASRNSGRANEQFF. The DNA of the CDR3 is TGTGCCAGTAGGAATAGCGGGAGGGCAAATGAGCAGTTCTTC.

J is TRBJ1-1 and V is TRBV10-2; D may be TRBD1 (5 bases). The CDR3 is 14 residues long. Germline V CDR1 and CDR2: WSHSY, SAAADI. The V and J ends lost 0 bases and 9 bases respectively, with 14 bases between them. The CDR3 loop is CASSESGGSRKAFF. CDR3 nucleotide sequence: TGCGCCAGCAGTGAGTCGGGGGGAAGCCGGAAAGCTTTCTTT.

The chain links TRBV10-1 to TRBJ2-2; D is ambiguous. Looked up from germline, CDR1 is WNHNN and CDR2 is SYGVQD (reference sequence). CDR3 length equals 14 residues. Trimming stripped 2 bases from V and 2 bases from J, with 6 bases between. The CDR3 spells CASSEGSNTGELFF. As DNA, the CDR3 is TGCGCCAGCAGTGAGGGCAGTAACACCGGGGAGCTGTTTTTT.

This chain joins TRBV2 and TRBJ2-2, with 11 bases matching TRBD1. Germline assignment: CDR1 SNHLY and CDR2 FYNNEI. The junction had 3 bases not matched to a gene; V was cut back by 8 bases and J by 4 bases. There are 14 residues in the CDR3. The CDR3 DNA reads as TGTGCCAGCGGGGGGACAGGGGGCACCGGGGAGCTGTTTTTT. Translation: CASGGTGGTGELFF.

V usage is TRBV29-1 and J usage is TRBJ1-2, with D possibly matching TRBD1 (6 bases). The CDR3 has 14 amino acids. Germline V gene sequence: CDR1 SQVTM, CDR2 ANQGSEA. Trimming took 2 bases from V and 5 from J, leaving 15 bases between them. In DNA, the CDR3 is TGCAGCGTTGAAACAAAGGGACAAGGGTATGGCTACACCTTC. Its translation is CSVETKGQGYGYTF.

The chain is built from TRBV4-3 and TRBJ2-7; D remains unclear. The CDR3 runs 15 residues. The V gene lost 0 bases and the J gene lost 1 base, with 10 bases spanning the gap. From germline, CDR1 is LGHNA and CDR2 YSLEER. The CDR3 sequence: CASSQDIRPSYEQYF. CDR3 sequence (DNA): TGCGCCAGCAGCCAAGATATTCGTCCGTCCTACGAGCAGTACTTC.

This clone came up a few times. The chain has TRBV11-2 and TRBJ1-1, with D unresolved. Germline V CDR1 and CDR2: SGHAT, FQNNGV. This CDR3 region has 11 residues. The ends were cut back, 3 bases at V and 4 bases at J, with 3 bases in the middle. DNA for the CDR3: TGTGCCAGCAGCTTCGGCACTGAAGCTTTCTTT. Translated, it gives CASSFGTEAFF.

The chain employs TRBV3-1 (or the pseudogene TRBV3-2) and TRBJ2-2; D is uncertain. From germline, CDR1 is LGHDT and CDR2 YNNKEL (reference sequence). The CDR3 loop spans 13 amino acids. V was shortened by 1 base and J by 1 base, with 1 base between the two germline ends. For the CDR3, the DNA is TGTGCCAGCAGCCAAGGGAACACCGGGGAGCTGTTTTTT. It encodes CASSQGNTGELFF.

This clone appeared a single time. The chain couples TRBV15 to TRBJ2-3; maybe TRBD2 (6 bases). The CDR3 is made up of 12 amino acids. The ends were cut back, 4 bases at V and 8 bases at J, with 10 bases in the middle. Germline CDR1 and CDR2: LNHNV and YYDKDF (reference sequence). The CDR3 coding sequence is TGTGCCACCAGCATAAATAGCGGTACGCAGTATTTT. It yields the protein CATSINSGTQYF.

The chain uses TRBV19 and TRBJ1-2, with unresolved D. The CDR3 covers 15 residues. The germline CDR1 and CDR2 sequences are LNHDA and SQIVND (reference sequence). Trimming took off 0 bases at V and 8 bases at J, with 16 bases between the two ends. The CDR3: CASSIDQGARGGYTF. In DNA form, the CDR3 reads TGTGCCAGTAGTATAGATCAAGGCGCTCGAGGGGGCTACACCTTC.

This chain links TRBV7-2 with TRBJ1-1, with D possibly matching TRBD1 (6 bases). This CDR3 region has 15 residues. Germline-derived CDR1 and CDR2 are SGHTA and FQGNSA. V shed 4 bases and J shed 0 bases, with 12 bases lying between them. DNA of the CDR3: TGTGCCAGCAGCTGGGGGGGGGCAATGAACACTGAAGCTTTCTTT. Translating gives CASSWGGAMNTEAFF.

J is TRBJ2-1 and V is TRBV28; TRBD1 or TRBD2 may be the D gene (7 bases each). Germline V gene sequence: CDR1 MDHEN, CDR2 SYDVKM. CDR3 length: 24 residues. Trimming removed 1 base at V and 4 bases at J, with 38 bases between. In nucleotides, the CDR3 is TGTGCCAGCAGTTTATTGCCCCATATATATCCCCCCGGAGAGGGGGGGACAGCTTACAATGAGCAGTTCTTC. It yields the protein CASSLLPHIYPPGEGGTAYNEQFF.

This clone appeared once. The chain has TRBV7-2 and TRBJ1-5; perhaps TRBD1 as D (5 bases). Per the germline V gene, CDR1 is SGHTA and CDR2 is FQGNSA. With 5 bases removed from V and 4 bases from J, the gap between germline ends came to 15 bases. The CDR3 sequence is 15 residues long. CDR3 loop: CASSPGGTQNQPQHF. The CDR3, as DNA: TGTGCCAGCAGCCCAGGCGGGACCCAAAATCAGCCCCAGCATTTT. The full variable domain, completed using reference TRBV7-2 and TRBJ1-5, is GAGVSQSPSNKVTEKGKDVELRCDPISGHTALYWYRQSLGQGLEFLIYFQGNSAPDKSGLPSDRFSAERTGGSVSTLTIQRTQQEDSAVYLCASSPGGTQNQPQHFGDGTRLSIL.

The V call is TRBV7-8, the J call TRBJ1-3, with D unclear. The CDR3 is made up of 16 amino acids. Trimming cost V 1 base and J 2 bases, with 12 bases left between them. Germline V CDR1 and CDR2: SGHVS, FQNEAQ. The CDR3 loop reads CASSLDRVVTGNTIYF. The CDR3 bases are TGTGCCAGCAGCTTAGATCGGGTGGTAACTGGAAACACCATATATTTT.

The chain has TRBV10-3 and TRBJ1-1; D gene unclear. Germline V gene data show CDR1 as ENHRY and CDR2 as SYGVKD. This CDR3 comprises 14 residues. Trimming took off 2 bases at V and 0 bases at J, with 7 bases between the two ends. CDR3 region: CAISEAGLNTEAFF. The CDR3 nucleotides read TGTGCCATCAGTGAGGCAGGCCTGAACACTGAAGCTTTCTTT.